This is a list of T cell receptor beta chains from one sample in a study of PD-1 blockade in mismatch repair-deficient tumors. Sequenced by immunoSEQ multiplex PCR; TCRdb stores in-frame clones only, minus some. Of some 97,000 clones in the sample, 82% are singletons; the top ten hold 6.3%. Sequencing was performed on peripheral blood, taken 36 weeks after starting pembrolizumab. Receptor source: an adult with mismatch repair-deficient cancer. Each CDR3 is given with its conserved first and last residue. The D gene is left open where the match is weak. Some rows have no size entry. The others give once, few or many, or a class for an expanded clone.

-	-	TRBJ2-6	TRBV7-3	TGTGCCAGCAGCCCTATTAGCTCTGGGGCCAACGTCCTGACTTTC	CASSPISSGANVLTF
-	-	TRBJ2-5	TRBV5-1	TGCGCCAGCAGCTTTTGGAGGGGCTCCCAAGAGACCCAGTACTTC	CASSFWRGSQETQYF
once	TRBD1	TRBJ2-4	TRBV7-9	TGTGCCAGCAGCTTATCGACAGGGGGCGACATTCAGTACTTC	CASSLSTGGDIQYF
once	-	TRBJ2-1	TRBV19	TGTGCCAGTAGTAATAGCGGATCCTACAATGAGCAGTTCTTC	CASSNSGSYNEQFF
many	-	TRBJ1-1	TRBV12-5	TGTGCTAGTGGTTTGGGGGGATTTGACACTGAAGCTTTCTTT	CASGLGGFDTEAFF
-	TRBD1	TRBJ2-5	TRBV23-1	TGCGCCAGCAGTCAACCCGGGACAGCGTACCAAGAGACCCAGTACTTC	CASSQPGTAYQETQYF
once	TRBD2	TRBJ2-1	TRBV5-4	TGTGCCAGCAGGCCTGCCGGGACTAGCGGGATTCGCTACAATGAGCAGTTCTTC	CASRPAGTSGIRYNEQFF
-	-	TRBJ2-3	TRBV11-2	TGTGCCAGCAGCTTTGAGGGCGACCGCACAGATACGCAGTATTTT	CASSFEGDRTDTQYF
-	-	TRBJ1-2	TRBV6-5	TGTGCCAGCAATCACGGGGGAGATGGCTACACCTTC	CASNHGGDGYTF
few	-	TRBJ2-7	TRBV4-1	TGCGCCAGCAGCCACCCAGGAGCCTACGAGCAGTACTTC	CASSHPGAYEQYF
-	-	TRBJ2-7	TRBV28	-	CASSSSVQTYEQYF
-	-	TRBJ2-7	TRBV6-1	TGTGCCAGCAGTGTCCGGGCTAGCGCGAGCTCCTACGAGCAGTACTTC	CASSVRASASSYEQYF
-	-	TRBJ1-3	TRBV7-9	TGTGCCAGCAGCTTAGACGGCAGCTCTGGAAACACCATATATTTT	CASSLDGSSGNTIYF
few	TRBD2	TRBJ2-7	TRBV7-7	TGTGCTAGCAGCTTAAACCGACTAGCGCGCGAGCAGTACTTC	CASSLNRLAREQYF
-	-	TRBJ1-1	TRBV5-6	TGTGCCAGCAGTCTTTCGGCAGTTGAAGCTTTCTTT	CASSLSAVEAFF
-	-	TRBJ1-5	TRBV6-1	TGTGCCAGCAGTGAACTGACAGGTTATAGCAATCAGCCCCAGCATTTT	CASSELTGYSNQPQHF
-	-	TRBJ2-3	TRBV6-1	TGTGCCAGCAGTGAAGTAGGACGGGGGAATACGCAGTATTTT	CASSEVGRGNTQYF
-	TRBD1	TRBJ2-7	TRBV27	TGTGCCAGCAGTTCCCAGACAGGGGGATCCTACGAGCAGTACTTC	CASSSQTGGSYEQYF
-	TRBD2	TRBJ2-5	TRBV4-1	TGCGCCAGCAGCCAATCTGGTGCTAGCGGACAAGAGACCCAGTACTTC	CASSQSGASGQETQYF
-	-	TRBJ1-4	TRBV19	TGTGCCAGTATAGGGAAGAGCGCAACTAATGAAAAACTGTTTTTT	CASIGKSATNEKLFF
-	-	TRBJ1-1	TRBV10-3	TGTGCCATCAGTGGTCACAGTCAGAACACTGAAGCTTTCTTT	CAISGHSQNTEAFF
-	-	TRBJ1-3	TRBV6-5	TGTGCCAGCCGCCGGCAGGGCGCAAACACCATATATTTT	CASRRQGANTIYF
-	TRBD2	TRBJ2-1	TRBV7-2	TGTGCCAGCAGCCCTATAAGCGGGAGGCATGAGCAGTTCTTC	CASSPISGRHEQFF
-	-	TRBJ2-1	TRBV6-1	TGTGCCAGCAGTGGCGGCATTTACTCCTACAATGAGCAGTTCTTC	CASSGGIYSYNEQFF
-	TRBD2	TRBJ2-3	TRBV6-5	TGTGCCAGCAGTTTTGGCGGGAGGGCCCCCCCAGATACGCAGTATTTT	CASSFGGRAPPDTQYF
-	-	TRBJ1-1	TRBV10-3	TGTGCCATCCTGGGGGGGAACACTGAAGCTTTCTTT	CAILGGNTEAFF
-	-	TRBJ2-7	TRBV5-1	TGCGCCAGCAGCTTGGACCCTTCTAGGGGGCAGTACTTC	CASSLDPSRGQYF
-	-	TRBJ2-7	TRBV11-2	TGTGCCAGCAGCTTGGGCGGGACTGTCTACGAGCAGTACTTC	CASSLGGTVYEQYF
-	-	TRBJ2-7	TRBV18	TGTGCCAGCTCACGGGACTCCACCTACGAGCAGTACTTC	CASSRDSTYEQYF
-	-	TRBJ2-3	TRBV5-6	TGTGCCAGCAGCTTCCTGGACGATACGCAGTATTTT	CASSFLDDTQYF
-	TRBD1	TRBJ2-3	TRBV7-7	TGTGCTAGCAGCCCCCTAAGGGGGCGAGATACGCAGTATTTT	CASSPLRGRDTQYF
-	-	TRBJ2-1	TRBV7-2	TGTGCCAGCAGCTTAGCGGGAGGATACAATGAGCAGTTCTTC	CASSLAGGYNEQFF
few	-	TRBJ1-2	TRBV29-1	TGCAGCGTTGCAGTTGAGGGGTATGGCTACACCTTC	CSVAVEGYGYTF
-	-	TRBJ2-7	TRBV7-2	TGTGCCAGCAGCGCACGGACCGCAGGCTACGAGCAGTACTTC	CASSARTAGYEQYF
-	TRBD1	TRBJ2-7	TRBV9	TGTGCCAGCAGCGCACAGGGGGATCAAGACGAGCAGTACTTC	CASSAQGDQDEQYF
-	TRBD1	TRBJ1-1	TRBV14	TGTGCCAGCAGCCGTCACTGGGGACAGGGGGCTCGAAACACTGAAGCTTTCTTT	CASSRHWGQGARNTEAFF
-	-	TRBJ2-3	TRBV18	TGTGCCAGCTCACCGTTTAGTGGGGATACGCAGTATTTT	CASSPFSGDTQYF
-	-	TRBJ2-7	TRBV5-6	TGTGCCAGCGGGGGGGGCAGGGCCGAGCAGTACTTC	CASGGGRAEQYF
-	-	TRBJ2-7	TRBV7-8	TGTGCCAGCAGCTCGACTTCCTACGAGCAGTACTTC	CASSSTSYEQYF